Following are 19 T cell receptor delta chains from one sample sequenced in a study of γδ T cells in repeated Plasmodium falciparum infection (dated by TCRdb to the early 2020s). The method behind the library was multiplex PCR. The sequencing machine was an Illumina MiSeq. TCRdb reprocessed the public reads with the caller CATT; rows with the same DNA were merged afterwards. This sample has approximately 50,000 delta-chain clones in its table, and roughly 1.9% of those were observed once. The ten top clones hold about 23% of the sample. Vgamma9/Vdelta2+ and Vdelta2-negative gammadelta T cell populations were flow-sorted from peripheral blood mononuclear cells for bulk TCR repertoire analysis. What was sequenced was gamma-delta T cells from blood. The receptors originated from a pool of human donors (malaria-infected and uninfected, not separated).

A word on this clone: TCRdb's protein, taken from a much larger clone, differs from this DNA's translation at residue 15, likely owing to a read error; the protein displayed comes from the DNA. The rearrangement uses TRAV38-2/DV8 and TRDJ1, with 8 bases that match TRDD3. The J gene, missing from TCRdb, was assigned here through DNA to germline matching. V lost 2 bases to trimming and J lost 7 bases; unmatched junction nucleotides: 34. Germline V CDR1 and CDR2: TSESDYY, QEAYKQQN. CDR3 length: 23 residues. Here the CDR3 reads CAYRSIELFPLLLGVKPGGKLIF. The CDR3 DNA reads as TGTGCTTATAGGAGTATAGAACTATTCCCCCTATTACTGGGGGTCAAACCTGGAGGTAAACTCATCTTT.

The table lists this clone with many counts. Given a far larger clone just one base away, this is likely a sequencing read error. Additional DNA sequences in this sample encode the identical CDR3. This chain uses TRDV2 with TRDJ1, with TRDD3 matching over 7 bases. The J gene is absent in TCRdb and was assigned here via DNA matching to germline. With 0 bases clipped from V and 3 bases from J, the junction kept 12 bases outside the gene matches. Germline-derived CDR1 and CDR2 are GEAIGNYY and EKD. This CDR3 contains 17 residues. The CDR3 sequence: CACDTPWVGDTSDKLIF. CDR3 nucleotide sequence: TGTGCCTGTGACACCCCATGGGTGGGGGACACCTCCGATAAACTCATCTTT.

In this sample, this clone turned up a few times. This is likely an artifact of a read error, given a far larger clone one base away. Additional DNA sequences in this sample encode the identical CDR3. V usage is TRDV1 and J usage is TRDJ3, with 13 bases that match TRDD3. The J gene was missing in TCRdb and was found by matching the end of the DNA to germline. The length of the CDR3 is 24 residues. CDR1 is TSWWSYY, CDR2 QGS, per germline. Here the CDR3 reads CALGELGLRVYWGIRPGDTRQMFF. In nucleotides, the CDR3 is TGTGCTCTTGGAGAACTGGGCCTACGAGTCTACTGGGGGATACGCCCCGGGGACACCCGACAGATGTTTTTC.

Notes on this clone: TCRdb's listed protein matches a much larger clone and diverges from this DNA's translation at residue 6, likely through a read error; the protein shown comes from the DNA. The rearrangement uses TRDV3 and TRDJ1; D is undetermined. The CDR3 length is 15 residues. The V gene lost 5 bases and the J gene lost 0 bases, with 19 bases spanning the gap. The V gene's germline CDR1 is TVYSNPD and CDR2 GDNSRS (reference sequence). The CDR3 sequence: CAVNLALSYTDKLIF. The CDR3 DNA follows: TGTGCCGTAAATTTGGCCCTCTCGTACACCGATAAACTCATCTTT. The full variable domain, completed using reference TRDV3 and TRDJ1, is CDKVTQSSPDQTVASGSEVVLLCTYDTVYSNPDLFWYRIRPDYSFQFVFYGDNSRSEGADFTQGRFSVKHILTQKAFHLVISPVRTEDSATYYCAVNLALSYTDKLIFGKGTRVTVEP.

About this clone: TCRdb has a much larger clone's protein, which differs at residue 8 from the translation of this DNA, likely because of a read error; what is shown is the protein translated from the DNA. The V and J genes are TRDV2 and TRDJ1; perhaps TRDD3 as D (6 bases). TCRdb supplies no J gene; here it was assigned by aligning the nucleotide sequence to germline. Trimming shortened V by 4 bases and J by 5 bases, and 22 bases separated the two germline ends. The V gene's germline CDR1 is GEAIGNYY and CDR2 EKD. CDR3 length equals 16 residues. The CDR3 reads CACEKMGGTLKDKLIF. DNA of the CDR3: TGTGCCTGTGAGAAGATGGGGGGTACCCTGAAGGATAAACTCATCTTT.

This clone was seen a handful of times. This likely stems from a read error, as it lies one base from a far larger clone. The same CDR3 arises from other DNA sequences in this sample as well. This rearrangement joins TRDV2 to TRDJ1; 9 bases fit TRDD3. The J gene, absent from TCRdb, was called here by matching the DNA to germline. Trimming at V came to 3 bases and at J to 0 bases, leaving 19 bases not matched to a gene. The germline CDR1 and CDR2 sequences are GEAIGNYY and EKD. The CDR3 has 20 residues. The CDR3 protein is CACDPLGLGDENLYTDKLIF. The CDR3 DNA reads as TGTGCCTGTGACCCCCTAGGTCTGGGGGATGAGAACCTATACACCGATAAACTCATCTTT.

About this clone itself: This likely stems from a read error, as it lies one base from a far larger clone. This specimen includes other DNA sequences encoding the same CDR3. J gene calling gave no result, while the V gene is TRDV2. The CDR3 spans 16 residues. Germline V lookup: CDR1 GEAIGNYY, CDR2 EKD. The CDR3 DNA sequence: TGTGCCTGGCCCATTCCTGTCCACTGGGTCAATCATAAACTTATCTTT. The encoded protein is CAWPIPVHWVNHKLIF.

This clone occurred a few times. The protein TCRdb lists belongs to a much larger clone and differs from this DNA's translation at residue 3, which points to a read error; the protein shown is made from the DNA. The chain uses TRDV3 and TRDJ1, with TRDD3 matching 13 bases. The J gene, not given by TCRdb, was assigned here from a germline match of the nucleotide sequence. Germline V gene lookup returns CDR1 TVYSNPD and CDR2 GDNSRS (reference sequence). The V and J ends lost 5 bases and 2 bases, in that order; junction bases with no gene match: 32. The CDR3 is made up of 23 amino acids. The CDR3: CALTGEPPPAYWGIRFLTDKLIF. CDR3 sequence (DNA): TGTGCCCTTACCGGGGAGCCTCCTCCCGCTTACTGGGGGATACGCTTTTTAACCGATAAACTCATCTTT.

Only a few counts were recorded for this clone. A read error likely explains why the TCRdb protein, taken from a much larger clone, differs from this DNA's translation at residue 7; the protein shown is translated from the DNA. CDR3 sequence (DNA): TGTGCTCTTGGGGAACCAACTTTCGTTCCTACACCAGGGATCACCGATAAACTCATCTTT. This codes for CALGEPTFVPTPGITDKLIF. The V gene is TRDV1, the J gene TRDJ1, with 7 bases matching TRDD2. Here the J gene was assigned by germline matching of the DNA, as TCRdb has none. The CDR3 contains 20 residues. Germline trimming cut 1 base from V and 1 base from J; bases unmatched to any gene: 18. Germline loops: CDR1 TSWWSYY, CDR2 QGS.

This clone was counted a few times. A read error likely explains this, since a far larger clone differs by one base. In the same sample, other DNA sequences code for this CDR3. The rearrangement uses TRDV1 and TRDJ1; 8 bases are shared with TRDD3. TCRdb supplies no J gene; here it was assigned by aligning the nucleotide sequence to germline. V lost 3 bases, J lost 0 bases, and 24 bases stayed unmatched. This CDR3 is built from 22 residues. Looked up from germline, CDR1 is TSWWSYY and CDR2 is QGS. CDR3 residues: CALGERAPTFGGWPRYTDKLIF. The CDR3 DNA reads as TGTGCTCTTGGGGAGCGCGCTCCTACTTTTGGGGGATGGCCCAGGTACACCGATAAACTCATCTTT.

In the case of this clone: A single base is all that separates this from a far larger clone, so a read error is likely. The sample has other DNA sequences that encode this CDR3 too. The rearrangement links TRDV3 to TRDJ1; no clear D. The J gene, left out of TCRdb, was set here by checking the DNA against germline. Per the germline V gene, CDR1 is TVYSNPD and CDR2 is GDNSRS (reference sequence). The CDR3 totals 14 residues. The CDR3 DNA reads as TGTGCTTTTGAGCCCCCGACATACACCGATAAACTCATCTTT. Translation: CAFEPPTYTDKLIF.

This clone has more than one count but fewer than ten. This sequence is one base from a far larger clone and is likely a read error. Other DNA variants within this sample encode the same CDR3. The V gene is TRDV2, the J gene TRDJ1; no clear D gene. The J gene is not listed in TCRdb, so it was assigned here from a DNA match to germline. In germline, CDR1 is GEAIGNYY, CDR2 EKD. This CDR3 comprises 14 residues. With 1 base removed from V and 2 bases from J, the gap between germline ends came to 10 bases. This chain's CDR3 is CACDTLTGTDKLIF. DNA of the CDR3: TGTGCCTGTGACACGCTTACCGGTACCGATAAACTCATCTTT.

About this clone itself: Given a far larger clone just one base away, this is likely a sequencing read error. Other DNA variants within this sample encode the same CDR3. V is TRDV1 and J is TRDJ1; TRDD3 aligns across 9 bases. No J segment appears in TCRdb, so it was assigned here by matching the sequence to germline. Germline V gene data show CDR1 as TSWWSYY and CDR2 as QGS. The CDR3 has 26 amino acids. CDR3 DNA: TGTGCCCTTGGGGAAGGCTGGGGGATTGTTAAAATTCCTACGTGGGGAGGGATGGTGTACACCGATAAACTCATCTTT. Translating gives CALGEGWGIVKIPTWGGMVYTDKLIF.

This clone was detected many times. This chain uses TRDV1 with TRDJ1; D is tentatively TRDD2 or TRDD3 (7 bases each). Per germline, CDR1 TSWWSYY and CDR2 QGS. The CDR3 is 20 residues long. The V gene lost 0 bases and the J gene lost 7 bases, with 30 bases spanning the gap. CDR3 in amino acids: CALGELYFLEGLGRGFKLIF. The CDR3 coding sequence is TGTGCTCTTGGGGAACTTTACTTCCTAGAGGGACTGGGGAGAGGATTTAAACTCATCTTT.

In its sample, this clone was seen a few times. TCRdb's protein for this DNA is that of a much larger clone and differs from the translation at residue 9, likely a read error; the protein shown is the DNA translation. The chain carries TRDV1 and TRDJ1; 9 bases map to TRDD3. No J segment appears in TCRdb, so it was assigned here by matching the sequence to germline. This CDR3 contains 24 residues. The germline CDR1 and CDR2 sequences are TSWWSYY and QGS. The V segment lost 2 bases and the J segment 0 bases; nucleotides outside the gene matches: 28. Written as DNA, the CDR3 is TGTGCTCTTGGGGAAGACCTGTGTCCTCGGGGATACGCTTTCGGTAAAAAGTACACCGATAAACTCATCTTT. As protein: CALGEDLCPRGYAFGKKYTDKLIF.

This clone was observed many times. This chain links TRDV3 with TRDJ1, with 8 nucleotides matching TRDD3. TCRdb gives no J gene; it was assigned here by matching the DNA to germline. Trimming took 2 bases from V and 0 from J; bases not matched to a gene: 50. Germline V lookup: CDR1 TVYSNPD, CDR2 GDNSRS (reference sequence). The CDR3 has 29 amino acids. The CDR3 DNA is TGTGCCTTTTTCATTGGAAGGATCCCGAGGATTTTGGGCCGGGGGATATCTAGCTCGGGCTGGGGCTACACCGATAAACTCATCTTT. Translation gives CAFFIGRIPRILGRGISSSGWGYTDKLIF.

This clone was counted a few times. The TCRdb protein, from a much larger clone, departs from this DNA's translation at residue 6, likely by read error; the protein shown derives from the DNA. The DNA for the CDR3 is TGTGCTTATAGCCTTCTCCTCATCCTTCCCTTGGGGGACCTACTGTTAGATAAACTCATCTTT. Protein product: CAYSLLLILPLGDLLLDKLIF. The rearrangement uses TRAV38-2/DV8 and TRDJ1, with a weak D call TRDD3 (7 bases). Assignment of the J gene here rests on matching the DNA to germline, because TCRdb gives none. Germline CDR1 and CDR2: TSESDYY and QEAYKQQN. Trimming stripped 5 bases from V and 5 bases from J, with 37 bases between. CDR3 size: 21 residues.

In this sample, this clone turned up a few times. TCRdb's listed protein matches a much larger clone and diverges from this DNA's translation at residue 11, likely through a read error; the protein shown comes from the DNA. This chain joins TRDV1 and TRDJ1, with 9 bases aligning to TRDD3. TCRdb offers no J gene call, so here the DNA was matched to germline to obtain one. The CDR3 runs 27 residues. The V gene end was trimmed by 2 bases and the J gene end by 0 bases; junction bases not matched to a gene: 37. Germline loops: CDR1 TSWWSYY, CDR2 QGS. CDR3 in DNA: TGTGCTCTTGGGGAATCCCAATACCCCCGGACTCGTTGGGGGATAGACCCCGGCCGGAGATACACCGATAAACTCATCTTT. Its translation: CALGESQYPRTRWGIDPGRRYTDKLIF.

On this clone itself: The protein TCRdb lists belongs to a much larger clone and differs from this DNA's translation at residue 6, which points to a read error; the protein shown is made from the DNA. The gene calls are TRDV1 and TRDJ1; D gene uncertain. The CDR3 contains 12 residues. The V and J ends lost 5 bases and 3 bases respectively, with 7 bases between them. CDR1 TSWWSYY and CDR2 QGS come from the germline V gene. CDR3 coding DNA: TGTGCTCTTGGGATGGTGGCCGATAAACTCATCTTT. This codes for CALGMVADKLIF.